This T cell receptor beta chain appears in the sequencing data of a study of Ad26.COV2.S vaccination and SARS-CoV-2 variants (dated by TCRdb to 2020 to 2023). As for the study more broadly: TCRbeta repertoire sequencing served as the tool for gauging how specific and how broad the SARS-CoV-2-reactive T cell receptors were following Ad26.COV2.S vaccination. The TCR-sequenced set comprised around 30 samples: approximately 19 Ad26.COV2.S vaccine recipients, 5 placebo recipients and 8 SARS-CoV-2 convalescent individuals.

Results and caveats for the whole study, not just this receptor: The authors noted that the TCR breadth and depth analyses may have underestimated total T cell responses. Ad26.COV2.S recipients had higher spike-specific TCR breadth than placebo recipients (P = 0.0014). Vaccine and placebo recipients had comparable non-spike TCR breadth, which fits with the vaccine containing only spike. Substantial breadth of spike-specific CD8+ and CD4+ T cell responses was reported after vaccination.

The immunoSEQ Assay was used to sequence TCRbeta CDR3 regions. After extraction, genomic DNA underwent amplification by bias-controlled multiplex PCR, followed by high-throughput sequencing. The original methods were these. Collapsing and filtering of sequences were performed to quantify the absolute abundance of each unique TCRbeta CDR3 region. Usable DNA was measured by amplifying reference genes present in all nucleated cells, and TCRbeta template counts were normalized to that usable DNA to estimate T cell fraction. Repertoire TCRs were annotated as SARS-CoV-2-specific by exact matching of V gene, CDR3 amino acid sequence and J gene to a known reactive TCR set. The reference SARS-CoV-2 TCR set was obtained from MIRA and was filtered for enrichment in COVID-19-positive ImmuneCODE repertoires, whereby public or cross-reactive TCRs were removed. Based on the MIRA antigens, annotated TCRs were further analysed at the level of specific ORF or position within ORF. Breadth was defined as annotated unique rearrangements over total unique productive rearrangements; depth was the summed frequency of those rearrangements. Two-sided Wilcoxon rank-sum tests were applied when comparing TCR breadth between groups. TCRdb holds this immuneACCESS table with in-frame rearrangements only. Some clones are missing; in checked studies, unresolved V genes explain under half, and the rest has no known cause. V, J and clone size reflect that table, while D and trimming were determined from the DNA. For this sample there are just over 350,000 clones; around 90% appear just once. Of the sample, roughly 3.9% falls within the top ten clones.

After removal of 5 bases from V and 5 bases from J, the junction retains 8 bases not matched to a gene. The germline V gene (reference sequence) provides CDR1 PRHDT and CDR2 FYEKMQ. The CDR3 runs 15 residues from the cysteine to the phenylalanine. Here the CDR3 DNA is all that survives: 45 bases in frame from base 1. A word on this clone: The antigen it binds to is not known. No clone much larger than this one lies a single base away; base qualities are absent.

The sample's time point label, in plain terms: individuals recovered from natural SARS-CoV-2 infection. Sample: peripheral blood, taken after recovery from COVID-19. This TCR derives from a human donor who had recovered from COVID-19. Recombination connected TRBV13 to TRBJ2-7; 11 bases in the junction line up with TRBD1. The CDR3 protein: CASSHRTGGFNEQYF. The DNA reads as follows: TGTGCCAGCAGCCACCGGACAGGGGGCTTCAACGAGCAGTACTTC.